One and the same sample provided the 13 T cell receptor beta chains below, sequenced in a study of blood T cell repertoires in COVID-19. TCRdb's copy holds only in-frame clones and misses some; the assay was immunoSEQ multiplex PCR. The profile shows 410,000 or so clones, 70% to 90% of them singletons. The material sequenced was peripheral blood. The receptors come from a woman under 40 with active or convalescent COVID-19.

The V call is TRBV5-1, the J call TRBJ2-2, with 9 bases identical to TRBD1. Germline assignment: CDR1 SGHRS and CDR2 YFSETQ. V gave up 3 bases and J gave up 3 bases; unmatched junction bases: 3. CDR3 length: 15 amino acids. CDR3 bases: TGCGCCAGCAGCTGGGGACAGGGTCACACCGGGGAGCTGTTTTTT. Amino acid sequence: CASSWGQGHTGELFF.

The chain carries TRBV20-1 and TRBJ2-2; no definite D call. The CDR3 length is 11 residues. Germline V gene sequence: CDR1 DFQATT, CDR2 SNEGSKA (reference sequence). The CDR3 nucleotides are TGCAGATCAACAGTGGCCGGGGAGCTGTTTTTT. It codes for CRSTVAGELFF.

This chain joins TRBV7-9 and TRBJ2-7; D remains unclear. The germline gives CDR1 SEHNR, CDR2 FQNEAQ (reference sequence). V lost 4 bases, J lost 2 bases, and 6 bases lay in between. The length of the CDR3 is 12 residues. CDR3 bases: TGTGCCAGCAGCTCAGTAACCTACGAGCAGTACTTC. The encoded protein is CASSSVTYEQYF.

The chain combines TRBV14 with TRBJ1-1; 10 bases are a match to TRBD1. This CDR3 region has 16 residues. CDR1 and CDR2 (germline): SGHDN, FVKESK. After removal of 3 bases from V and 5 bases from J, the junction contained 9 bases not matched to a gene. CDR3 loop: CASSQRTGGFKTEAFF. The CDR3 DNA follows: TGTGCCAGCAGCCAGAGGACAGGGGGATTCAAGACTGAAGCTTTCTTT.

The rearrangement joins TRBV29-1 to TRBJ2-1; D ambiguous. V lost 4 bases and J lost 3, with 16 bases in between. CDR1 and CDR2 (germline): SQVTM, ANQGSEA. This CDR3 contains 15 residues. CDR3 loop: CSVGAYRELYNEQFF. CDR3 sequence (DNA): TGCAGCGTTGGTGCCTACAGAGAACTCTACAATGAGCAGTTCTTC.

This clone was counted a single time. J is TRBJ2-1 and V is TRBV27, with TRBD1 matching over 11 bases. The germline V gene has CDR1 MNHEY and CDR2 SMNVEV (reference sequence). The CDR3 spans 19 residues. Trimming removed 6 bases from V and 4 bases from J; junction bases left unmatched: 17. CDR3 DNA: TGTGCCAGCAGGCCGTTCGGACAGGGGGCGGTAGCGGGGTACAATGAGCAGTTCTTC. It yields the protein CASRPFGQGAVAGYNEQFF.

The V and J genes are TRBV6-5 and TRBJ2-3; possible D gene TRBD1, 6 bases. This CDR3 contains 13 residues. Germline lookup yields CDR1 MNHEY and CDR2 SVGAGI. V shed 6 bases and J shed 3 bases, with 10 bases lying between them. In nucleotides, the CDR3 is TGTGCCAGCAGACAGGGAGCGACAGATACGCAGTATTTT. Amino acid sequence: CASRQGATDTQYF.

This clone has just one count. The V gene is TRBV15, the J gene TRBJ1-1; no firm D call. V shed 0 bases and J shed 0 bases, with 5 bases lying between them. Germline loops: CDR1 LNHNV, CDR2 YYDKDF (reference sequence). The CDR3 extends over 14 amino acids. The CDR3 is CATSRDQVNTEAFF. The CDR3 DNA is TGTGCCACCAGCAGAGATCAGGTGAACACTGAAGCTTTCTTT.

This clone occurred once. The gene calls are TRBV7-6 and TRBJ2-5; TRBD2 matches at 12 bases. After removal of 1 base from V and 5 bases from J, the junction contained 5 bases not matched to a gene. CDR1 and CDR2 (germline): SGHVS, FNYEAQ. This CDR3 is built from 16 residues. CDR3 DNA: TGTGCCAGCAGCTTAGAGAGAGGACTAGCGGGGGAGACCCAGTACTTC. Its translation is CASSLERGLAGETQYF.

The chain recombines TRBV24-1 with TRBJ1-1; 9 nucleotides agree with TRBD1. Looked up from germline, CDR1 is KGHDR and CDR2 is SFDVKD. The CDR3 has 15 amino acids. After removal of 8 bases from V and 1 base from J, the junction contained 7 bases not matched to a gene. This CDR3 is CATNPGQGSNTEAFF. For the CDR3, the DNA is TGTGCCACCAATCCGGGACAGGGATCGAACACTGAAGCTTTCTTT.

The chain links TRBV15 to TRBJ2-7; D is undetermined. The ends were cut back, 0 bases at V and 0 bases at J, with 9 bases in the middle. Germline V CDR1 and CDR2: LNHNV, YYDKDF (reference sequence). This CDR3 region has 15 residues. The CDR3 DNA is TGTGCCACCAGCAGAGATTCATTGAGCTCCTACGAGCAGTACTTC. Amino acids: CATSRDSLSSYEQYF.

The rearrangement links TRBV6-5 to TRBJ2-2; no clear D. This CDR3 is built from 15 residues. Trimming took 5 bases from V and 1 from J, leaving 11 bases between them. Germline V gives CDR1 MNHEY, CDR2 SVGAGI. The CDR3 region is CASSRLTQNTGELFF. CDR3 DNA: TGTGCCAGCAGTCGACTTACACAGAACACCGGGGAGCTGTTTTTT.

The rearrangement links TRBV28 to TRBJ2-7; no clear D gene. With 3 bases removed from V and 2 bases from J, the gap between germline ends came to 5 bases. The CDR3 runs 12 residues. CDR1 is MDHEN and CDR2 is SYDVKM in the germline V gene. CDR3 DNA sequence: TGTGCCAGCAGTTTGGCCCCCTACGAGCAGTACTTC. This sequence encodes CASSLAPYEQYF.